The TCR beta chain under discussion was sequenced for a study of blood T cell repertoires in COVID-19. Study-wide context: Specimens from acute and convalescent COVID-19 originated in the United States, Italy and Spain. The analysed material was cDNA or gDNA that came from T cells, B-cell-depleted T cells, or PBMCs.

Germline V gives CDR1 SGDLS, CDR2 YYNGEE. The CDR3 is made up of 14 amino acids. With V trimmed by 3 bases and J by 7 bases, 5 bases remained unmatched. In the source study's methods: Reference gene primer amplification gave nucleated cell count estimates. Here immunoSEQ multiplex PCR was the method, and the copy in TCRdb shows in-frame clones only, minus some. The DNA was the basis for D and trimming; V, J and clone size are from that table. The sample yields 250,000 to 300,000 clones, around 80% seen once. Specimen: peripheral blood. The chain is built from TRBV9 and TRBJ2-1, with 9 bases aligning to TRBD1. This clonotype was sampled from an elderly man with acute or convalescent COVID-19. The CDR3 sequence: CASSGGQGLNEQFF. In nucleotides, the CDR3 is TGTGCCAGCAGCGGGGGACAGGGCTTGAATGAGCAGTTCTTC.